Below are 15 T cell receptor beta chains sequenced from a single sample in a study of human T cells and chemical hapten exposure. TCRdb re-derived calls from the RACE reads in MiXCR, one entry per CDR3 protein. The sample lists more than 35,000 distinct CDR3 sequences, about 4% occurring once. Time point denoted: healthy volunteer bleed at 6 weeks. Researchers extracted total RNA from unfractionated whole blood. Material for sequencing was whole blood. These receptors all stem from a human donor in good health. Some clones in this sample may be carry-over from other donors' samples.

At least ten counts were recorded for this clonotype. This chain links TRBV5-6 with TRBJ2-3; the D gene is possibly TRBD2 (6 bases). Germline CDR1 SGHDT, CDR2 YYEEEE. The CDR3 has 15 residues. V shed 3 bases and J shed 0 bases, with 11 bases lying between them. In DNA form, the CDR3 reads TGTGCCAGCAGCTCCCCTAGCGAAAGCACAGATACGCAGTATTTT. Its translation is CASSSPSESTDTQYF.

The chain couples TRBV5-4 to TRBJ2-1; 10 bases are shared with TRBD2. The CDR3 is made up of 15 amino acids. Germline V CDR1 and CDR2: SGHNT, YYREEE (reference sequence). V gave up 5 bases and J gave up 9 bases; unmatched junction bases: 11. CDR3: CASRSSGRASSEQFF. The CDR3 DNA is TGTGCCAGCAGATCCAGCGGGAGGGCCTCGAGTGAGCAGTTCTTC.

The J gene is TRBJ1-6, the V gene TRBV4-1, with D unclear. Germline-derived CDR1 and CDR2 are MGHRA and YSYEKL. CDR3 length equals 17 residues. The V end was cut by 0 bases, the J end by 10 bases, with 19 bases between. As DNA, the CDR3 is TGCGCCAGCAGCCAAGAATCCCCGTGGACGGGCGGGTCACCCCTCCACTTT. Translated, it gives CASSQESPWTGGSPLHF.

This clonotype has more than one count but fewer than ten. The chain uses TRBV7-6 and TRBJ2-7; the D call may be TRBD1 or TRBD2 (5 bases each). Germline CDR1 is SGHVS and CDR2 is FNYEAQ. The CDR3 is 14 residues long. V was cut by 3 bases and J by 0 bases, with 9 bases left in between. In DNA, the CDR3 is TGTGCCAGCAGCTTGGGGGTTAGCTCCTACGAGCAGTACTTC. Protein product: CASSLGVSSYEQYF.

This clonotype was observed a few times. The genes are TRBV27 and TRBJ1-6, with D maybe TRBD1 (6 bases). The germline V and J ends were trimmed by 3 bases and 9 bases, with 12 bases remaining between them. The CDR3 length is 14 residues. From germline, CDR1 is MNHEY and CDR2 SMNVEV (reference sequence). The CDR3 sequence: CASSFSGTSSPLHF. The CDR3 DNA reads as TGTGCCAGCAGTTTCTCCGGGACAAGTTCACCCCTCCACTTT.

Of note for this clonotype: A much bigger clone sits one base away, suggesting this may be a read error. Here the CDR3 omits its conserved ending phenylalanine or tryptophan, so a read error is the likely source. The gene calls are TRBV3-1 and TRBJ1-2; perhaps TRBD1 as D (6 bases). CDR3 size: 15 residues. Trimming removed 2 bases at V and 5 bases at J, with 15 bases between. Germline CDR1 and CDR2: LGHDT and YNNKEL (reference sequence). CDR3 bases: TGTGCCAGCAGCCAATCCTACCGGGACACATATGGCTACACCTAC. It codes for CASSQSYRDTYGYTY.

This clonotype was found a few times. The chain employs TRBV28 and TRBJ2-1; 7 positions match TRBD1. V lost 6 bases, J lost 5 bases, and 16 bases stayed unmatched. Germline loops: CDR1 MDHEN, CDR2 SYDVKM. The CDR3 loop spans 17 amino acids. The CDR3 spells CASRNFWTGRRDNEQFF. CDR3 sequence (DNA): TGTGCCAGCAGAAACTTCTGGACAGGCCGACGGGACAATGAGCAGTTCTTC.

This clonotype was counted ten times or more. J is TRBJ2-7 and V is TRBV4-1; 7 nucleotides match TRBD2. V shed 4 bases, J shed 3 bases, and the junction held 9 bases outside the gene matches. Germline V gives CDR1 MGHRA, CDR2 YSYEKL. This CDR3 spans 15 amino acids. CDR3 region: CASSLLAQPNYEQYF. As DNA, the CDR3 is TGCGCCAGCAGCCTACTAGCGCAGCCTAACTACGAGCAGTACTTC.

This clonotype was seen a handful of times. This sequence joins TRBV27 and TRBJ2-7, with D unresolved. The V end was cut by 3 bases, the J end by 2 bases, with 8 bases between. The CDR3 has 13 residues. The germline V gene encodes CDR1 MNHEY and CDR2 SMNVEV (reference sequence). CDR3 protein: CASSFRPPYEQYF. In DNA form, the CDR3 reads TGTGCCAGCAGTTTTCGGCCCCCCTACGAGCAGTACTTC.

Many counts were recorded for this clonotype. This sequence joins TRBV28 and TRBJ1-2; 7 bases line up with TRBD1. J was trimmed by 8 bases and V by 8 bases; bases with no gene match: 5. CDR3 length: 11 amino acids. Looked up from germline, CDR1 is MDHEN and CDR2 is SYDVKM. The CDR3 DNA is TGTGCCAGCTTCCGGGACAGCGGCTACACCTTC. Protein sequence: CASFRDSGYTF.

This clonotype was recorded many times. This rearrangement joins TRBV23-1 to TRBJ2-2; TRBD1 matches at 10 bases. TRBV23-1 is filed as an ORF, its function uncertain. CDR3 length: 19 residues. Losses at the gene ends were 4 bases for V and 1 base for J; bases not matched to a gene: 12. The CDR3 coding sequence is TGCGCCAGCAGTCTAATTGAGGGACAGGGGCCTAAGAACACCGGGGAGCTGTTTTTT. Its translation: CASSLIEGQGPKNTGELFF.

The table lists this clonotype with many counts. This rearrangement joins TRBV28 to TRBJ2-7, with 8 nucleotides matching TRBD1. Germline CDR1 reads MDHEN; CDR2 reads SYDVKM. The junction had 20 bases not matched to a gene; V was cut back by 3 bases and J by 7 bases. The CDR3 is 18 amino acids. CDR3 amino acids: CASSFEGQGSPLEGEQYF. DNA of the CDR3: TGTGCCAGCAGTTTCGAAGGACAGGGATCCCCCTTGGAGGGGGAGCAGTACTTC.

The V gene is TRBV6-6, the J gene TRBJ2-1; D may be TRBD1 or TRBD2 (7 bases each). The CDR3 runs 16 residues. V gave up 10 bases and J gave up 7 bases, with 26 bases separating them. Germline V gene lookup returns CDR1 MNHNY and CDR2 SVGAGI (reference sequence). The CDR3 coding sequence is TGTGCCACCCAGGGGGGGGCCGCTTACATAGGGAATGAGCAGTTCTTC. This encodes CATQGGAAYIGNEQFF.

This clonotype has at least ten counts. The V call is TRBV12-3 or TRBV12-4, the J call TRBJ2-7, with D maybe TRBD2 (5 bases). CDR3 size: 14 residues. Trimming pared 2 bases from V and 5 bases from J, leaving 13 bases between. CDR3 sequence reads: CASSLQSGRNEQYF. Here the CDR3 DNA reads TGTGCCAGCAGTTTACAAAGCGGCAGAAACGAGCAGTACTTC.

This chain joins TRBV6-5 and TRBJ2-3, with 13 bases lining up with TRBD2. From germline, CDR1 is MNHEY and CDR2 SVGAGI. The ends lost 6 bases at V and 0 bases at J; junction bases unmatched: 9. The length of the CDR3 is 18 residues. CDR3 sequence: CASSRSGTSGTSTDTQYF. Here the CDR3 DNA reads TGTGCCAGCAGCCGATCCGGGACTAGCGGGACTAGCACAGATACGCAGTATTTT.